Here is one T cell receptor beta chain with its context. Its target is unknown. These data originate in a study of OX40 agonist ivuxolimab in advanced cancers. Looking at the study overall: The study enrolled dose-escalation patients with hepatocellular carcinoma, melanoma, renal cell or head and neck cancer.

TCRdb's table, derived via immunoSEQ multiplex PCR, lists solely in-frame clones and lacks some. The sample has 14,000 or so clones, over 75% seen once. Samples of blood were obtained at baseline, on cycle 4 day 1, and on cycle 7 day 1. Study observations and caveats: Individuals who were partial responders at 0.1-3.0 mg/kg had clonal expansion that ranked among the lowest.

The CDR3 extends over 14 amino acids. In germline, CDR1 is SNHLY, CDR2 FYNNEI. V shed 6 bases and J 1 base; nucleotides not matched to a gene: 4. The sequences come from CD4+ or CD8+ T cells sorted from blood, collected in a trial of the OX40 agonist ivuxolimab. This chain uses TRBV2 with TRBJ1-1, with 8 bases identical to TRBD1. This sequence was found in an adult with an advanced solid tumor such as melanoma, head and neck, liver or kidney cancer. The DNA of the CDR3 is TGTGCCAGCAGACCCGGGACAGGGAACACTGAAGCTTTCTTT. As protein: CASRPGTGNTEAFF.